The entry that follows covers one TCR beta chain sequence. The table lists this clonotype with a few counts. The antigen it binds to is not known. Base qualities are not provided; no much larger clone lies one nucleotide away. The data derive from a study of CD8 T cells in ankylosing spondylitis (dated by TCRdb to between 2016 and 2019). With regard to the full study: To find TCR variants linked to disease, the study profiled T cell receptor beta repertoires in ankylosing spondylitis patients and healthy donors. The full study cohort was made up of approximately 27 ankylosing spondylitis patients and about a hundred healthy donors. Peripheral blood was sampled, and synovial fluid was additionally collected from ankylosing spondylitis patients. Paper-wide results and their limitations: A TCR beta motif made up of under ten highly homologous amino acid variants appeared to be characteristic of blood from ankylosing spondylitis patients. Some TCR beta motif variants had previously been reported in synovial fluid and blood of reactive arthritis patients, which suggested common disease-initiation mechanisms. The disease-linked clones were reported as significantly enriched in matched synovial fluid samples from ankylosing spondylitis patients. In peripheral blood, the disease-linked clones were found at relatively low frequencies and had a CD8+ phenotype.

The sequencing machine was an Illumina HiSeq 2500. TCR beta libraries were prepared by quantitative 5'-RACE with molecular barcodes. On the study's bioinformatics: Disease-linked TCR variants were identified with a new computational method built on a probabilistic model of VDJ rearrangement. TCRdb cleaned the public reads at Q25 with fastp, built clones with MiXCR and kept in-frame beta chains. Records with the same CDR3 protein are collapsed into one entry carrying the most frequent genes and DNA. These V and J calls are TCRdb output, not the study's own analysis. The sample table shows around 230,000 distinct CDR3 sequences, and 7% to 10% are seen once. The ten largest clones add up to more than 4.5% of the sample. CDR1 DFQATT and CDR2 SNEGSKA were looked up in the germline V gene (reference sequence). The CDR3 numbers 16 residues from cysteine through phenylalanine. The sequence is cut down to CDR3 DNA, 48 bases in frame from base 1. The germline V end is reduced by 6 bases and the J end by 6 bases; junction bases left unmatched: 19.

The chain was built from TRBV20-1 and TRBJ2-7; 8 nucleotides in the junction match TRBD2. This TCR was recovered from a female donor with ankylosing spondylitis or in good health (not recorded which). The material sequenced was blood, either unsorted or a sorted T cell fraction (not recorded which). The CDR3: CSADSPKAGGLSEQYF. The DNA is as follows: TGCAGTGCGGACAGTCCCAAGGCGGGAGGACTCTCCGAGCAGTACTTC.